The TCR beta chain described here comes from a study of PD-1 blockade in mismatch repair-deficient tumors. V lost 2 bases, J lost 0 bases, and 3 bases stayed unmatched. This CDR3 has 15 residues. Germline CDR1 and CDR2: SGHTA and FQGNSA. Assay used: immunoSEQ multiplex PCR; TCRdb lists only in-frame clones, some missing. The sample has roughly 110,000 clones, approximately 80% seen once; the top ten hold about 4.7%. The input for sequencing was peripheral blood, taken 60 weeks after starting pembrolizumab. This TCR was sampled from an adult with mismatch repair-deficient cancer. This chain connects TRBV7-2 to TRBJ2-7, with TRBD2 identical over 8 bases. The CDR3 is CASSLRGGTSYEQYF. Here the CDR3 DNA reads TGTGCCAGCAGCTTACGCGGGGGGACCTCCTACGAGCAGTACTTC.